The source of this TCR beta chain is a study of glioma-infiltrating T cells. Findings of the study overall: Non-neoplastic patients had below-expected tissue-blood divergence, while all gliomas exceeded expectation.

Using RNA template, CDR3s of TCR alpha and beta were amplified with iRepertoire arm-PCR. MiXCR, run by TCRdb on the multiplex PCR reads, gives a single entry per CDR3 protein. The data contain roughly 20,000 distinct CDR3 sequences, 20% to 25% of them singletons. This clonotype was seen a handful of times. Its antigen remains unknown. V shed 5 bases and J 8 bases; nucleotides not matched to a gene: 11. CDR1 and CDR2 from the germline V gene are SEHNR and FQNEAQ (reference sequence). This CDR3 has 15 residues. The V and J genes are TRBV7-9 and TRBJ1-2, with 10 nucleotides matching TRBD1. The material sequenced was glioma tissue, nonneoplastic brain tissue, or PBMCs (not recorded which). The source is a human donor with low-grade glioma or glioblastoma, undergoing nonglioma brain surgery, or in good health (not recorded which). CDR3 sequence: CASSVPRQGAGGYTF. The CDR3 bases are TGTGCCAGCAGCGTACCTCGACAGGGGGCCGGAGGCTACACCTTC.